The 13 T cell receptor beta chains presented below share a single source sample, sequenced in a study of blood T cell repertoires in COVID-19. Only in-frame clones appear in the TCRdb table, and some are missing; sequencing was by immunoSEQ multiplex PCR. The sample contains roughly 410,000 clones, about 91% of which appear only once. Sequenced material: peripheral blood. Receptors were obtained from a woman aged 35 to 49 with COVID-19, enrolled during active disease.

This CDR3 is CSLGGATTDTQYF. The DNA for the CDR3 is TGCAGCCTAGGGGGGGCTACTACAGATACGCAGTATTTT. The chain links TRBV29-1 to TRBJ2-3; a weak D match, TRBD2 (7 bases). V shed 8 bases and J shed 3 bases, with 15 bases lying between them. CDR3 length: 13 amino acids. Per germline, CDR1 SQVTM and CDR2 ANQGSEA.

About this clone: At one boundary the junction diverges from the germline segment, which might be a read error. The rearrangement uses TRBV9 and TRBJ1-4; 9 bases are a match to TRBD1. The CDR3 runs to 15 residues. Germline V gene lookup returns CDR1 SGDLS and CDR2 YYNGEE. In nucleotides, the CDR3 is TGTGTCAGCAGCCCGTGGAAGGGACAGGGCGAAAAACTGTTTTTT. It yields the protein CVSSPWKGQGEKLFF.

V is TRBV19 and J is TRBJ1-3; TRBD1 might be the D (6 bases). Between the trimmed V and J ends, which lost 7 bases and 2 bases, there was a span of 12 bases. The germline gives CDR1 LNHDA, CDR2 SQIVND (reference sequence). The CDR3 length is 14 residues. CDR3 protein: CASIRDTTGNTIYF. For the CDR3, the DNA is TGTGCCAGTATAAGGGACACGACTGGAAACACCATATATTTT.

To note about this clone: This same CDR3 is encoded by further DNA sequences in the sample. The genes are TRBV5-1 and TRBJ1-2; 8 bases align to TRBD1. Trimming at V came to 3 bases and at J to 4 bases, leaving 5 bases not matched to a gene. Germline assignment: CDR1 SGHRS and CDR2 YFSETQ. The CDR3 spans 14 residues. In DNA form, the CDR3 reads TGCGCCAGCAGCTCCGGACAGGGAGGCTATGGCTACACCTTC. It specifies CASSSGQGGYGYTF.

The chain has TRBV4-3 and TRBJ1-1; tentative D call: TRBD1 (6 bases). The CDR3 length is 14 residues. CDR1 and CDR2 (germline): LGHNA, YSLEER. Deletions cut 0 bases from V and 4 bases from J, with 9 bases between. The DNA of the CDR3 is TGCGCCAGCAGCCAAGACAGGGGTACCACTGAAGCTTTCTTT. Translated: CASSQDRGTTEAFF.

The genes are TRBV7-8 and TRBJ2-5; 7 bases are shared with TRBD1. V was pared by 5 bases and J by 0 bases, with 6 bases of the junction left unmatched. The CDR3 loop spans 15 amino acids. Germline V gene lookup returns CDR1 SGHVS and CDR2 FQNEAQ. CDR3 residues: CASSVTGTDQETQYF. CDR3 sequence (DNA): TGTGCCAGCAGCGTTACCGGGACAGACCAAGAGACCCAGTACTTC.

The rearrangement links TRBV10-3 to TRBJ1-2, with no clear D. V was cut by 7 bases and J by 1 base, with 7 bases left in between. Per the germline V gene, CDR1 is ENHRY and CDR2 is SYGVKD. This CDR3 region has 12 residues. This CDR3 reads CAIMAVNYGYTF. CDR3 in DNA: TGTGCCATCATGGCAGTTAACTATGGCTACACCTTC.

This chain joins TRBV27 and TRBJ1-5; a possible D gene is TRBD1 (6 bases). This CDR3 comprises 15 residues. V dropped 9 bases and J dropped 4 bases, with 19 bases sitting between them. The germline V gene has CDR1 MNHEY and CDR2 SMNVEV (reference sequence). This CDR3 is CASQGGGRGNQPQHF. In nucleotides, the CDR3 is TGTGCCAGTCAAGGGGGGGGGCGAGGGAATCAGCCCCAGCATTTT.

The V gene is TRBV3-1 (or the pseudogene TRBV3-2), the J gene TRBJ1-1; TRBD1 matches 7 bases. With V trimmed by 4 bases and J by 0 bases, 2 bases remained unmatched. CDR1 and CDR2 (germline): LGHDT, YNNKEL (reference sequence). The CDR3 runs 14 residues. The CDR3, as DNA: TGTGCCAGCAGCCCACAGGGGCTGAACACTGAAGCTTTCTTT. This translates into CASSPQGLNTEAFF.

The chain uses TRBV6-5 and TRBJ2-3; 7 bases match TRBD1. The germline V gene encodes CDR1 MNHEY and CDR2 SVGAGI. This CDR3 is built from 15 residues. V lost 3 bases to trimming and J lost 1 base; unmatched junction nucleotides: 4. The CDR3 bases are TGTGCCAGCAGTTATACAACAGGGGGCACAGATACGCAGTATTTT. It translates to CASSYTTGGTDTQYF.

The V and J genes are TRBV6-1 and TRBJ2-1; TRBD1 agrees at 8 bases. The germline CDR1 and CDR2 sequences are MNHNS and SASEGT. V was clipped by 4 bases and J by 0 bases; unmatched bases: 8. The CDR3 consists of 17 residues. CDR3 DNA sequence: TGTGCCAGCAGTGGGAGGACAGGGTACCCCTCCTACAATGAGCAGTTCTTC. As protein: CASSGRTGYPSYNEQFF.

The rearrangement links TRBV19 to TRBJ1-2; D is undetermined. Deletions cut 3 bases from V and 4 bases from J, with 9 bases between. The CDR3 extends over 13 amino acids. Germline V gives CDR1 LNHDA, CDR2 SQIVND (reference sequence). The CDR3 DNA reads TGTGCCAGTAGTATGAGGGTTCTCTATGGCTACACCTTC. Its protein is CASSMRVLYGYTF. The full variable domain, completed using reference TRBV19 and TRBJ1-2, is DGGITQSPKYLFRKEGQNVTLSCEQNLNHDAMYWYRQDPGQGLRLIYYSQIVNDFQKGDIAEGYSVSREKKESFPLTVTSAQKNPTAFYLCASSMRVLYGYTFGSGTRLTVV.

V is TRBV5-1 and J is TRBJ2-1, with 13 positions matching TRBD2. Germline CDR1 and CDR2: SGHRS and YFSETQ. The V gene end was trimmed by 2 bases and the J gene end by 2 bases; junction bases not matched to a gene: 1. The CDR3 is made up of 16 amino acids. The CDR3 reads CASSFGLAGAYNEQFF. CDR3 nucleotides: TGCGCCAGCAGCTTCGGACTAGCGGGAGCCTACAATGAGCAGTTCTTC.